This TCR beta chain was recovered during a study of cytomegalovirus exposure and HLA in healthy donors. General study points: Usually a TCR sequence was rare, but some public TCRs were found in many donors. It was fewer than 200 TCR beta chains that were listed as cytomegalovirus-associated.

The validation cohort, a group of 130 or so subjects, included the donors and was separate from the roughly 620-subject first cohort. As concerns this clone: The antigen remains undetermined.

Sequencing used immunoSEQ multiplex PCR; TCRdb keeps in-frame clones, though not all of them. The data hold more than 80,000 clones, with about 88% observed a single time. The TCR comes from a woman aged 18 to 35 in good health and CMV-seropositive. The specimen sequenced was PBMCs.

The CDR3 protein is CASGNRPQSYEQYF. The CDR3 DNA follows: TGTGCCAGCGGTAACAGGCCTCAGAGCTACGAGCAGTACTTC. This rearrangement joins TRBV6-5 to TRBJ2-7, with D perhaps matching TRBD1 (5 bases). Trimming pared 8 bases from V and 3 bases from J, leaving 17 bases between. This CDR3 contains 14 residues. CDR1 and CDR2 (germline): MNHEY, SVGAGI.